One sample yielded the 6 T cell receptor beta chains listed below, sequenced in a study of CD8 T cells in ankylosing spondylitis. The study's findings and limits: One TCR beta motif, made up of roughly eight highly homologous variants, appeared characteristic of ankylosing spondylitis blood.

TCRdb re-called the 5' RACE reads with MiXCR, one entry per CDR3 protein. In the table there are some 220,000 distinct CDR3 sequences, 5.5% to 7.5% of which are singletons. Antigens for these TCRs are unknown. Input material: blood, either unsorted or a sorted T cell fraction (not recorded which). The receptors here all came from a male donor with ankylosing spondylitis.

In its sample, this clonotype was seen many times. The chain combines TRBV5-1 with TRBJ2-7, with D perhaps TRBD2 (7 bases). V gave up 5 bases and J gave up 1 base, with 13 bases separating them. CDR3 size: 14 residues. CDR1 SGHRS and CDR2 YFSETQ come from the germline V gene. The CDR3 reads CASSTGRGSYEQYF. The CDR3 nucleotides are TGCGCCAGCAGTACAGGGAGGGGATCCTACGAGCAGTACTTC.

The chain couples TRBV4-2 to TRBJ1-5; perhaps TRBD1 as D (5 bases). V lost 4 bases to trimming and J lost 5 bases, with 21 bases between them. Germline loops: CDR1 LGHNA, CDR2 YNFKEQ. CDR3 size: 17 residues. The CDR3 is CASSPFVPLGEHQPQHF. The CDR3 region has the DNA TGTGCCAGCAGCCCTTTCGTTCCATTAGGGGAGCATCAGCCCCAGCATTTT.

The rearrangement links TRBV4-2 to TRBJ2-1; D may be TRBD2 (5 bases). Germline-derived CDR1 and CDR2 are LGHNA and YNFKEQ. The CDR3 is 18 residues long. V was pared by 1 base and J by 1 base, with 17 bases between. The CDR3 is CASSQAEVGAESYNEQFF. CDR3 sequence (DNA): TGTGCCAGCAGCCAAGCCGAAGTGGGAGCGGAGTCCTACAATGAGCAGTTCTTC.

There are many counts of this clonotype. V usage is TRBV27 and J usage is TRBJ2-7; possible D gene TRBD1, 6 bases. V was shortened by 5 bases and J by 2 bases, with 16 bases between the two germline ends. This CDR3 region has 15 residues. Germline assignment: CDR1 MNHEY and CDR2 SMNVEV (reference sequence). The CDR3 sequence: CASSLGGRATYEQYF. The CDR3 DNA follows: TGTGCCAGCAGTCTTGGGGGCAGGGCCACCTACGAGCAGTACTTC.

This clonotype was observed a few times. CDR3 region: CSVGWVYEQYF. In nucleotides, the CDR3 is TGCAGCGTTGGGTGGGTCTACGAGCAGTACTTC. The chain links TRBV29-1 to TRBJ2-7; D remains ambiguous. CDR1 and CDR2 (germline): SQVTM, ANQGSEA. The germline V and J ends were trimmed by 4 bases and 3 bases, with 7 bases remaining between them. The CDR3 sequence is 11 residues long.

This clonotype came up many times. The rearrangement uses TRBV7-9 and TRBJ2-5; D might be TRBD1 (6 bases). The CDR3 contains 13 residues. Trimming left V 1 base short and J 5 bases short, with 8 bases between. CDR1 and CDR2 (germline): SEHNR, FQNEAQ (reference sequence). CDR3 loop: CASSLGGLETQYF. CDR3 in DNA: TGTGCCAGCAGCTTAGGGGGGCTGGAGACCCAGTACTTC.